One and the same sample provided the 28 T cell receptor beta chains below, sequenced in a study of T cell changes during pregnancy in multiple sclerosis. Assay: immunoSEQ multiplex PCR; the TCRdb copy retains only in-frame clones and omits some. This sample carries about 36,000 clones, 80% to 95% of them seen once, and the ten largest clones take 0.43%. The sample in question was CD4+ T cells from peripheral blood mononuclear cells, obtained in the third trimester of pregnancy. These receptors came from a female donor in good health, enrolled as a control in a pregnancy study.

V is TRBV5-6 and J is TRBJ2-1; 9 bases align to TRBD1. The germline gives CDR1 SGHDT, CDR2 YYEEEE. V lost 3 bases to trimming and J lost 4 bases; unmatched junction nucleotides: 11. This CDR3 comprises 17 residues. The CDR3 DNA reads TGTGCCAGCAGCTCCATCGGGAACAGGGGGCTTTACAATGAGCAGTTCTTC. This codes for CASSSIGNRGLYNEQFF. The whole variable domain, remainder taken from reference TRBV5-6 and TRBJ2-1, is DAGVTQSPTHLIKTRGQQVTLRCSPKSGHDTVSWYQQALGQGPQFIFQYYEEEERQRGNFPDRFSGHQFPNYSSELNVNALLLGDSALYLCASSSIGNRGLYNEQFFGPGTRLTVL.

The V call is TRBV7-2, the J call TRBJ2-5, with D maybe TRBD1 (6 bases). Trimming took 4 bases from V and 3 from J, leaving 9 bases between them. CDR1 is SGHTA, CDR2 FQGNSA, per germline. There are 13 residues in the CDR3. CDR3 DNA: TGTGCCAGCAGCTATACAGGGAAAGAGACCCAGTACTTC. Its protein product is CASSYTGKETQYF.

The V gene is TRBV18, the J gene TRBJ1-1; D is perhaps TRBD1 (6 bases). The V end was cut by 6 bases, the J end by 0 bases, with 11 bases between. CDR1 is KGHSH, CDR2 LQKENI, per germline. CDR3 length: 14 residues. CDR3 sequence reads: CASSYGQMNTEAFF. The DNA of the CDR3 is TGTGCCAGCTCCTACGGACAGATGAACACTGAAGCTTTCTTT.

The rearrangement links TRBV4-2 to TRBJ1-3; perhaps TRBD1 as D (6 bases). This CDR3 comprises 16 residues. V lost 3 bases and J 0 bases, leaving 12 bases between the germline ends. The germline V gene has CDR1 LGHNA and CDR2 YNFKEQ. The DNA of the CDR3 is TGTGCCAGCAGCCAGGGGGACATTTTCTCTGGAAACACCATATATTTT. Protein product: CASSQGDIFSGNTIYF.

This chain links TRBV4-2 with TRBJ2-5; TRBD1 agrees at 7 bases. In germline, CDR1 is LGHNA, CDR2 YNFKEQ. With 5 bases clipped from V and 0 bases from J, the junction kept 6 bases outside the gene matches. The CDR3 length is 15 residues. The CDR3 protein is CASSSRQGNQETQYF. The DNA for the CDR3 is TGTGCCAGCAGCTCCCGACAGGGCAACCAAGAGACCCAGTACTTC.

The gene calls are TRBV11-3 and TRBJ1-1; TRBD1 matches 7 bases. V trimming: 2 bases; J trimming: 3 bases; junction bases outside the gene matches: 3. This CDR3 is built from 14 residues. Looked up from germline, CDR1 is SGHNT and CDR2 is YENEEA. This chain's CDR3 is CASSLTGADTEAFF. CDR3 bases: TGTGCCAGCAGCTTAACAGGGGCAGACACTGAAGCTTTCTTT.

The J gene is TRBJ1-3, the V gene TRBV7-3, with a weak D call TRBD1 (5 bases). Trimming removed 5 bases from V and 1 base from J, with 12 bases in between. Germline values: CDR1 SGHTA, CDR2 FQGTGA. CDR3 length: 15 residues. Written as DNA, the CDR3 is TGTGCCAGCAGCAAAAAAGGGACTTCTGGAAACACCATATATTTT. Its translation is CASSKKGTSGNTIYF.

V gene TRBV25-1 combines with J gene TRBJ2-7, with a tentative D call TRBD2 (6 bases). CDR1 MGHDK and CDR2 SYGVNS come from the germline V gene. The CDR3 spans 15 residues. Trimming shortened V by 3 bases and J by 1 base, and 13 bases separated the two germline ends. Here the CDR3 reads CASSDSRGRSYEQYF. Here the CDR3 DNA reads TGTGCCAGCAGTGACTCACGAGGGAGGTCCTACGAGCAGTACTTC.

This chain uses TRBV5-1 with TRBJ1-4; 10 bases are shared with TRBD1. The CDR3 extends over 14 amino acids. The junction had 4 bases not matched to a gene; V was cut back by 3 bases and J by 8 bases. Germline assignment: CDR1 SGHRS and CDR2 YFSETQ. CDR3 coding DNA: TGCGCCAGCAGCTCGACAGGGGGCGCGGAAAAACTGTTTTTT. This translates into CASSSTGGAEKLFF.

The chain couples TRBV7-3 to TRBJ1-1; 10 bases are shared with TRBD1. Losses at the gene ends were 2 bases for V and 10 bases for J; bases not matched to a gene: 1. Germline V gene sequence: CDR1 SGHTA, CDR2 FQGTGA. The CDR3 has 12 amino acids. The DNA for the CDR3 is TGTGCCAGCAGCTTAGACAGGGGGCCAGCTTTCTTT. This sequence encodes CASSLDRGPAFF.

The chain joins TRBV18 to TRBJ2-1; 9 bases map to TRBD2. The ends lost 5 bases at V and 1 base at J; junction bases unmatched: 9. The germline V gene has CDR1 KGHSH and CDR2 LQKENI. This CDR3 region has 17 residues. Here the CDR3 DNA reads TGTGCCAGCTCATCCTACTGGGCGGGGGGGTCCTACAATGAGCAGTTCTTC. Protein: CASSSYWAGGSYNEQFF.

CDR3 in DNA: TGTGCCAGCAGCTTAGCAGATAGCAAGGTCCAGAAACACACCATATATTTT. As protein: CASSLADSKVQKHTIYF. The chain uses TRBV7-9 and TRBJ1-3; D remains unclear. Germline V CDR1 and CDR2: SEHNR, FQNEAQ (reference sequence). V dropped 0 bases and J dropped 8 bases, with 20 bases sitting between them. The CDR3 extends over 17 amino acids.

The V and J genes are TRBV5-4 and TRBJ1-3, with D unclear. The CDR3 covers 16 residues. Germline V gene sequence: CDR1 SGHNT, CDR2 YYREEE (reference sequence). Trimming shortened V by 5 bases and J by 0 bases, and 15 bases separated the two germline ends. CDR3 sequence reads: CASRQSGKPSGNTIYF. The CDR3 DNA is TGTGCCAGCAGGCAGTCAGGAAAACCCTCTGGAAACACCATATATTTT.

This clone is a singleton in its sample. This rearrangement joins TRBV5-1 to TRBJ2-3; D perhaps matches TRBD2 (5 bases). The CDR3 is 15 residues long. V gave up 0 bases and J gave up 2 bases, with 10 bases separating them. CDR1 and CDR2 (germline): SGHRS, YFSETQ. The CDR3 sequence is CASSLVGNPTDTQYF. In nucleotides, the CDR3 is TGCGCCAGCAGCTTGGTCGGGAACCCCACAGATACGCAGTATTTT.

The chain has TRBV9 and TRBJ1-1, with 7 bases lining up with TRBD1. This CDR3 has 13 residues. V dropped 8 bases and J dropped 7; count of bases not matched to a gene: 11. Germline-derived CDR1 and CDR2 are SGDLS and YYNGEE. DNA for the CDR3: TGTGCCAGGGCCCTTGGGACAGCCGTTGAAGCTTTCTTT. Amino acid sequence: CARALGTAVEAFF.

The DNA of the CDR3 is TGTGCCAGCAGCCATAGAGGATCTGGGCAGTATTTT. It yields the protein CASSHRGSGQYF. This rearrangement joins TRBV7-2 to TRBJ2-3; D ambiguous. CDR1 SGHTA and CDR2 FQGNSA come from the germline V gene. Trimming stripped 5 bases from V and 11 bases from J, with 14 bases between. This CDR3 comprises 12 residues. The variable domain in full, completed from reference TRBV7-2 and TRBJ2-3, reads GAGVSQSPSNKVTEKGKDVELRCDPISGHTALYWYRQSLGQGLEFLIYFQGNSAPDKSGLPSDRFSAERTGGSVSTLTIQRTQQEDSAVYLCASSHRGSGQYFGPGTRLTVL.

The chain has TRBV7-2 and TRBJ1-6, with TRBD1 identical over 9 bases. The germline V gene encodes CDR1 SGHTA and CDR2 FQGNSA. Unmatched junction bases numbered 10, after V lost 5 bases and J lost 8 bases. The CDR3 spans 16 residues. DNA of the CDR3: TGTGCCAGCAGCCTACACCGGGACAGGGTGGATTCACCCCTCCACTTT. Residues: CASSLHRDRVDSPLHF.

This rearrangement joins TRBV29-1 to TRBJ2-1; TRBD2 might be the D (5 bases). Germline CDR1 is SQVTM and CDR2 is ANQGSEA. V was pared by 1 base and J by 8 bases, with 9 bases between. There are 12 residues in the CDR3. The CDR3: CSVEVGAHEQFF. The CDR3, as DNA: TGCAGCGTTGAAGTGGGAGCACATGAGCAGTTCTTC.

This clone was found once. The chain joins TRBV6-6 to TRBJ1-6; 8 nucleotides line up with TRBD1. V dropped 6 bases and J dropped 8; count of bases not matched to a gene: 0. CDR1 is MNHNY and CDR2 is SVGAGI in the germline V gene (reference sequence). The CDR3 sequence is 12 residues long. The DNA for the CDR3 is TGTGCCAGCAGGACAGGGGATTCACCCCTCCACTTT. Protein: CASRTGDSPLHF.

This chain connects TRBV7-9 to TRBJ1-2, with D perhaps TRBD1 (5 bases). V shed 3 bases and J shed 6 bases, with 17 bases lying between them. The CDR3 loop spans 15 amino acids. Germline CDR1 is SEHNR and CDR2 is FQNEAQ (reference sequence). The CDR3 region is CASSLGFQPRDGYTF. CDR3 sequence (DNA): TGTGCCAGCAGCTTGGGTTTTCAACCCAGGGATGGCTACACCTTC.

The V and J genes are TRBV13 and TRBJ1-1, with D perhaps matching TRBD1 (6 bases). V was cut by 4 bases and J by 11 bases, with 14 bases left in between. Germline values: CDR1 PRHDT, CDR2 FYEKMQ (reference sequence). The CDR3 is 12 residues long. The CDR3 sequence is CASSSLVRGAFF. DNA of the CDR3: TGTGCCAGCAGCTCACTGGTAAGGGGGGCTTTCTTT.

This chain connects TRBV30 to TRBJ1-4, with TRBD1 matching over 7 bases. This CDR3 region has 14 residues. Germline V gives CDR1 GTSNPN, CDR2 SVGIG (reference sequence). Trimming took 3 bases from V and 8 from J; bases not matched to a gene: 9. CDR3 sequence (DNA): TGTGCCTGGAGCGTAACAGGGGTTGGCGAAAAACTGTTTTTT. Its translation: CAWSVTGVGEKLFF.

The chain has TRBV5-4 and TRBJ1-6; a weak D match, TRBD1 (6 bases). The V end lost 0 bases, the J end lost 10 bases, and 14 bases lay between the germline ends. CDR1 is SGHNT and CDR2 is YYREEE in the germline V gene (reference sequence). The CDR3 consists of 15 residues. The CDR3 sequence is CASSLGGQGASPLHF. CDR3 bases: TGTGCCAGCAGCTTGGGGGGACAAGGGGCCTCACCCCTCCACTTT.

J is TRBJ1-2 and V is TRBV30; unclear D gene. This CDR3 spans 13 amino acids. V lost 6 bases and J 7 bases, leaving 18 bases between the germline ends. Per germline, CDR1 GTSNPN and CDR2 SVGIG (reference sequence). The CDR3 bases are TGTGCCTGCAAAAATATCATGGGGAGTGGCTACACCTTC. Its protein product is CACKNIMGSGYTF. The entire variable domain, with the rest obtained from reference TRBV30 and TRBJ1-2, is as follows: SQTIHQWPATLVQPVGSPLSLECTVEGTSNPNLYWYRQAAGRGLQLLFYSVGIGQISSEVPQNLSASRPQDRQFILSSKKLLLSDSGFYLCACKNIMGSGYTFGSGTRLTVV.

The CDR3 protein is CASSESKGQGNEKLFF. CDR3 DNA sequence: TGTGCCAGCAGTGAGTCAAAGGGACAGGGAAATGAAAAACTGTTTTTT. The chain has TRBV25-1 and TRBJ1-4; 9 nucleotides match TRBD1. The CDR3 spans 16 residues. Losses at the gene ends were 3 bases for V and 5 bases for J; bases not matched to a gene: 7. CDR1 and CDR2 from the germline V gene are MGHDK and SYGVNS.

The chain links TRBV11-2 to TRBJ1-6; no firm D call. V dropped 1 base and J dropped 7 bases, with 8 bases sitting between them. The CDR3 extends over 14 amino acids. Germline V gene sequence: CDR1 SGHAT, CDR2 FQNNGV. CDR3 residues: CASSLVVGNSPLHF. The CDR3 DNA is TGTGCCAGCAGCTTAGTTGTCGGGAATTCACCCCTCCACTTT. Drawing the rest from reference TRBV11-2 and TRBJ1-6, the complete variable domain is EAGVAQSPRYKIIEKRQSVAFWCNPISGHATLYWYQQILGQGPKLLIQFQNNGVVDDSQLPKDRFSAERLKGVDSTLKIQPAKLEDSAVYLCASSLVVGNSPLHFGNGTRLTVT.

CDR3: CASSQGSGGSYEQYF. CDR3 nucleotides: TGCGCCAGCAGCCAAGGGAGCGGGGGTTCCTACGAGCAGTACTTC. This rearrangement joins TRBV4-1 to TRBJ2-7, with 8 bases lining up with TRBD2. The V gene end was trimmed by 1 base and the J gene end by 1 base; junction bases not matched to a gene: 3. Germline-derived CDR1 and CDR2 are MGHRA and YSYEKL. This CDR3 spans 15 amino acids.

The chain couples TRBV9 to TRBJ2-5; D is possibly TRBD2 (5 bases). Trimming took 6 bases from V and 5 from J, leaving 20 bases between them. Germline-derived CDR1 and CDR2 are SGDLS and YYNGEE. The CDR3 contains 15 residues. The CDR3 loop reads CASTSSSGIGETQYF. CDR3 in DNA: TGTGCCAGCACCTCTAGCTCCGGAATAGGGGAGACCCAGTACTTC.